The clone carrying this TCR beta chain came up many times. Uncontrolled infections, other autoimmune diseases, pregnancy or lactation led to exclusion of patients. This record belongs to a study of T cells in Graves' hyperthyroidism and ophthalmopathy. TCR beta CDR3 regions were amplified from RNA. TCR CDR3 regions were first amplified by RT-PCR with HTBI primers. A single record per CDR3 protein comes from TCRdb applying MiXCR to the multiplex PCR reads. This table has 500,000 to 800,000 distinct CDR3 sequences, 45% appearing once. From germline, CDR1 is SQVTM and CDR2 ANQGSEA. This CDR3 contains 13 residues. V lost 7 bases to trimming and J lost 5 bases, with 17 bases between them.

The rearrangement joins TRBV29-1 to TRBJ1-1; D might be TRBD1 (6 bases). The TCR was taken from an adult man with Graves' disease, either hyperthyroidism or ophthalmopathy (not recorded which). Input material: peripheral blood or thyroid tissue (not recorded which). The CDR3 region has the DNA TGCAGCGACATACAGGGTGGGGGTACTGAAGCTTTCTTT. It translates to CSDIQGGGTEAFF. The complete variable domain, with remaining parts taken from reference TRBV29-1 and TRBJ1-1, reads SAVISQKPSRDICQRGTSLTIQCQVDSQVTMMFWYRQQPGQSLTLIATANQGSEATYESGFVIDKFPISRPNLTFSTLTVSNMSPEDSSIYLCSDIQGGGTEAFFGQGTRLTVV.